This is a list of T cell receptor beta chains from one sample in a study of beta chain features in type 1 diabetes. Clones were sequenced by immunoSEQ multiplex PCR, and TCRdb holds only the in-frame ones, with some missing. The data show hundreds of thousands of clones, around an eighth seen once. Sequences were obtained from naive CD4+ T cells from blood. Receptor source: a young man with type 1 diabetes. Both conserved end residues are part of each CDR3. The order of the fields is V gene, J gene, D gene, clone size, CDR3 DNA, CDR3 protein. D genes are given only for firm matches. The size field is filled for only some rows; it gives once, few, many or a size class.

>TRBV7-9|TRBJ2-6|-|-
TGTGCCAGCAGCGCGCGTGGATTCTCTGGGGCCAACGTCCTGACTTTC
CASSARGFSGANVLTF
>TRBV4-1|TRBJ2-7|TRBD2|-
TGCGCCAGCAGCTTCACCGATCTAGCGGAGAATCTATACGAGCAGTACTTC
CASSFTDLAENLYEQYF
>TRBV6-5|TRBJ2-5|TRBD1|few
TGTGCCAGCAGGGAACAGGGGGCCCGGGAGACCCAGTACTTC
CASREQGARETQYF
>TRBV6-6|TRBJ2-5|TRBD2|-
TGTGCCAGCAGCCTTCTGGGGAGGGGCCAAGAGACCCAGTACTTC
CASSLLGRGQETQYF
>TRBV20-1|TRBJ1-2|-|once
TGCAGTGCTGGGGCTTCCCCCCACACCTTC
CSAGASPHTF
>TRBV5-4|TRBJ2-3|TRBD1|-
TGTGCCAGCAGCTTACTGGACAGGGCCCCTGATACGCAGTATTTT
CASSLLDRAPDTQYF
>TRBV30|TRBJ1-1|-|-
TGTGCCTGGAGTGTACGCGCAGGGAAGGGCACTGAAGCTTTCTTT
CAWSVRAGKGTEAFF
>TRBV5-8|TRBJ2-3|TRBD1|few
TGTGCCAGCAAGACAGGGGCCCGCGTCGATACGCAGTATTTT
CASKTGARVDTQYF
>TRBV10-3|TRBJ1-1|TRBD1|-
TGTGCCATCAGACAGGGGACTGAAGCTTTCTTT
CAIRQGTEAFF
>TRBV7-9|TRBJ2-2|TRBD2|few
TGTGCCAGCAGCCCCCGTATGCGGCGGGAGGAGGCCGGGGAGCTGTTTTTT
CASSPRMRREEAGELFF
>TRBV14|TRBJ1-1|-|-
TGTGCCAGCAGCCAAATCATGAACACTGAAGCTTTCTTT
CASSQIMNTEAFF
>TRBV6-5|TRBJ1-1|-|few
TGTGCCAGCAGTTACTCCGGACAGCGGTATGAAGCTTTCTTT
CASSYSGQRYEAFF
>TRBV7-2|TRBJ2-1|-|-
TGTGCCAGCAGCCCTGACTCCGACGTATACAATGAGCAGTTCTTC
CASSPDSDVYNEQFF
>TRBV29-1|TRBJ2-7|TRBD1|few
TGCAGCGTTGCCACAAAGCCGGGACAGACTTACGAGCAGTACTTC
CSVATKPGQTYEQYF
>TRBV5-1|TRBJ1-5|TRBD1|-
TGCGCCAGCAGCGAAGGACAGGAGTTGCAGCCCCAGCATTTT
CASSEGQELQPQHF
>TRBV5-6|TRBJ2-7|TRBD1|few
TGTGCCAGCAGCCATGGGACAGACTACGAGCAGTACTTC
CASSHGTDYEQYF
>TRBV25-1|TRBJ1-3|-|-
TGTGCCAGCAGTGCCTTGTTTCGTGGAAACACCATATATTTT
CASSALFRGNTIYF
>TRBV6-5|TRBJ2-7|TRBD1|-
TGTGCCAGCAGTTACTTCCGGACAGGGGCCCCGGAGCAGTACTTC
CASSYFRTGAPEQYF
>TRBV9|TRBJ2-3|-|-
TGTGCCAGCAGCTCCGGGGTGAGCACAGATACGCAGTATTTT
CASSSGVSTDTQYF
>TRBV5-8|TRBJ2-2|-|few
TGTGCCAGCAGCTTGAGGCAGGCGAACACCGGGGAGCTGTTTTTT
CASSLRQANTGELFF
>TRBV7-2|TRBJ1-1|-|-
TGTGCCAGCAGAATCTCCGGACAGCAACACACTGAAGCTTTCTTT
CASRISGQQHTEAFF
>TRBV11-2|TRBJ1-1|-|few
TGTGCCAGCAGCTTAGAGGTGAACACTGAAGCTTTCTTT
CASSLEVNTEAFF
>TRBV4-2|TRBJ2-3|-|-
TGTGCCAGCAGCCAACGGGCAGCCAGAACAAGCGCAGATACGCAGTATTTT
CASSQRAARTSADTQYF